This is a list of T cell receptor beta chains from one sample in a study of blood T cells in healthy people across ages. TCRdb called the 5' RACE reads again in MiXCR, with one record for every CDR3 protein. The profile covers around 1.5 million distinct CDR3 sequences, with around 59% appearing a single time and 5.5% to 8% taken by the ten largest. Sequencing was carried out using blood. The receptor set was obtained from a man between 18 and 35 years old in good health. Each CDR3 is given with its conserved first and last residue. The order of the fields is clone size, J gene, D gene, V gene, CDR3 protein, CDR3 DNA. D genes are given only for firm matches. Clone size, where shown, is once, few, many, or a class for clones that have expanded.

>NA|TRBJ2-7|TRBD1|TRBV27
CASAQGAEQYF
TGTGCCAGCGCCCAGGGGGCTGAGCAGTACTTC
>NA|TRBJ1-1|NA|TRBV12-3/TRBV12-4
CASSVGVLTEAFF
TGTGCCAGCAGTGTAGGGGTTCTCACTGAAGCTTTCTTT
>NA|TRBJ2-5|NA|TRBV4-1
CASSQLPRETQYF
TGCGCCAGCAGCCAATTGCCCCGAGAGACCCAGTACTTC
>NA|TRBJ2-7|NA|TRBV27
CASSLSLGGSSYEQYF
TGTGCCAGCAGTTTGAGTTTAGGGGGTTCCTCCTACGAGCAGTACTTC
>once|TRBJ2-1|NA|TRBV7-6
CASSLAPGDPYNEQFF
TGTGCCAGCAGCTTAGCGCCAGGCGATCCCTACAATGAGCAGTTCTTC
>few|TRBJ2-5|TRBD2|TRBV7-2
CASSLGLGAREQYF
TGTGCCAGCAGCTTAGGATTGGGAGCGCGGGAGCAGTACTTC
>NA|TRBJ1-1|NA|TRBV10-3
CAISEYGRLNTMNTEAFF
TGTGCCATCAGTGAGTACGGACGGCTGAACACAATGAACACTGAAGCTTTCTTT
>NA|TRBJ1-3|TRBD1|TRBV28
CASGQGLIFRSGNTIYF
TGTGCCAGCGGACAGGGTCTAATATTTCGCTCTGGAAACACCATATATTTT
>NA|TRBJ2-7|TRBD2|TRBV4-2
CASSQVTSGAPYEQYF
TGTGCCAGCAGCCAAGTCACCAGCGGGGCACCCTACGAGCAGTACTTC
>few|TRBJ2-1|NA|TRBV4-1
CASSQRTPYEQFF
TGCGCCAGCAGCCAAAGGACTCCCTATGAGCAGTTCTTC
>NA|TRBJ1-1|NA|TRBV16
CASSQSRGMNTEAFF
TGTGCCAGCAGCCAATCCCGGGGCATGAACACTGAAGCTTTCTTT
>NA|TRBJ2-1|NA|TRBV20-1
CSAPNLKGGVGNEQFF
TGCAGTGCCCCGAACCTGAAGGGGGGCGTAGGTAATGAGCAGTTCTTC
>NA|TRBJ2-2|NA|TRBV4-1
CASSLKAGELFF
TGCGCCAGCAGCCTTAAGGCCGGGGAGCTGTTTTTT
>few|TRBJ2-5|TRBD1|TRBV6-5
CASSYSKTTGKETQYF
TGTGCCAGCAGTTACTCTAAAACGACAGGGAAAGAGACCCAGTACTTC
>NA|TRBJ1-2|NA|TRBV12-3/TRBV12-4
CASRGAENRGYTF
TGTGCCAGCAGGGGGGCGGAGAATCGTGGCTACACCTTC
>few|TRBJ1-2|NA|TRBV5-5
CASSLDGRLYNYGYTF
TGTGCCAGCAGCTTGGACGGCAGATTATATAACTATGGCTACACCTTC
>NA|TRBJ1-2|NA|TRBV6-1
CASSEIGAPNYGYTF
TGTGCCAGCAGTGAAATAGGCGCACCCAACTATGGCTACACCTTC
>NA|TRBJ1-5|NA|TRBV6-5
CASSQQSTLNQPQHF
TGTGCCAGCAGTCAGCAGTCCACTCTAAATCAGCCCCAGCATTTT
>NA|TRBJ2-3|NA|TRBV28
CASSFGQNTDTQYF
TGTGCCAGCAGTTTTGGGCAGAACACAGATACGCAGTATTTT
>few|TRBJ2-1|TRBD2|TRBV30
CAWSATSAYHNEQFF
TGTGCCTGGAGTGCGACTAGCGCTTACCACAATGAGCAGTTCTTC
>NA|TRBJ2-7|NA|TRBV12-3/TRBV12-4
CASSPRTVRDEQYF
TGTGCCAGCAGTCCTAGGACGGTCAGGGACGAGCAGTACTTC
>NA|TRBJ2-1|TRBD2|TRBV7-2
CASSEGTSGDEQFF
TGTGCCAGCAGCGAGGGGACTAGCGGGGACGAGCAGTTCTTC
>NA|TRBJ2-3|TRBD2|TRBV7-2
CASSLEGSGGVASTDTQYF
TGTGCCAGCAGCTTAGAAGGTAGCGGGGGAGTAGCTAGCACAGATACGCAGTATTTT
>NA|TRBJ2-1|NA|TRBV21-1
CASSKGGIGRDNEQFF
TGTGCCAGCAGCAAAGGCGGTATAGGAAGGGACAATGAGCAGTTCTTC
>few|TRBJ1-1|NA|TRBV20-1
CSAGTLNTEAFF
TGCAGTGCGGGGACTCTGAACACTGAAGCTTTCTTT
>few|TRBJ2-4|TRBD1|TRBV10-3
CAISQDTGELAKNIQYF
TGTGCCATCAGCCAGGACACAGGGGAGTTAGCCAAAAACATTCAGTACTTC
>NA|TRBJ2-3|NA|TRBV29-1
CSAVPRADTQYF
TGCAGCGCGGTTCCTCGGGCGGATACGCAGTATTTT
>NA|TRBJ2-7|NA|TRBV5-1
CASSQKMGHQPGHEQYF
TGCGCCAGCAGCCAAAAAATGGGACATCAACCCGGGCACGAGCAGTACTTC
>NA|TRBJ1-2|NA|TRBV6-5
CASSGLTHYGYTF
TGTGCCAGCAGCGGACTTACCCACTATGGCTACACCTTC
>NA|TRBJ2-1|NA|TRBV20-1
CSATSPEQFF
TGCAGTGCAACTAGCCCTGAGCAGTTCTTC
>NA|TRBJ2-1|NA|TRBV20-1
CSVRDRHSYNEQFF
TGCAGTGTTAGAGACAGGCACTCCTACAATGAGCAGTTCTTC
>NA|TRBJ2-7|TRBD2|TRBV27
CASSEFSGNYNEQYF
TGTGCCAGCAGCGAATTTAGCGGGAACTACAATGAGCAGTACTTC
>few|TRBJ1-1|NA|TRBV3-1
CASSQVGSDTEAFF
TGTGCCAGCAGCCAAGTCGGATCTGACACTGAAGCTTTCTTT
>once|TRBJ1-1|TRBD1|TRBV3-1
CASSPRVNRGRMNTEAFF
TGTGCCAGCAGCCCACGCGTCAACAGGGGGCGGATGAACACTGAAGCTTTCTTT
>NA|TRBJ2-4|NA|TRBV24-1
CATSDGESIVGGENIQYF
TGTGCCACCAGTGATGGTGAGAGCATCGTGGGCGGTGAAAACATTCAGTACTTC
>many|TRBJ2-3|NA|TRBV29-1
CSVGGDTQYF
TGCAGCGTTGGAGGAGATACGCAGTATTTT
>NA|TRBJ2-7|NA|TRBV4-1
CASSQGSTLGSTYEQYF
TGCGCCAGCAGCCAAGGTAGCACCCTAGGGAGTACCTACGAGCAGTACTTC
>NA|TRBJ2-7|NA|TRBV20-1
CSATRTTYEQYF
TGCAGTGCTACCCGGACCACCTACGAGCAGTACTTC
>NA|TRBJ1-2|TRBD1|TRBV4-3
CASSQEWDRYDYTF
TGCGCCAGCAGCCAAGAATGGGACAGATATGACTACACCTTC
>NA|TRBJ2-7|NA|TRBV4-1
CASSPRGSLEQYF
TGCGCCAGCAGTCCCCGCGGATCTCTCGAGCAGTACTTC
>few|TRBJ2-7|TRBD2|TRBV10-3
CAISESSGYYEQYF
TGTGCCATCAGTGAGTCTAGCGGGTACTACGAGCAGTACTTC
>NA|TRBJ1-2|NA|TRBV18
CASSQRGSYGYTF
TGTGCCAGCTCACAGAGGGGATCCTATGGCTACACCTTC
>NA|TRBJ2-5|TRBD2|TRBV7-9
CASTTMVSGRFETQYF
TGTGCCAGCACCACAATGGTTAGCGGGAGGTTCGAGACCCAGTACTTC
>NA|TRBJ1-2|NA|TRBV29-1
CSGAGSWGYTF
TGCAGCGGGGCGGGGTCATGGGGCTACACCTTC
>NA|TRBJ1-2|NA|TRBV2
CASSVGWDLASEAMGYTF
TGTGCCAGCAGTGTCGGTTGGGACTTGGCGTCCGAGGCTATGGGGTACACCTTC
>NA|TRBJ2-1|NA|TRBV27
CASSSPLNQGYYNEQFF
TGTGCCAGCAGTTCCCCCCTAAATCAGGGGTACTACAATGAGCAGTTCTTC
>NA|TRBJ2-7|NA|TRBV7-9
CASSKVGGIGEQYF
TGTGCCAGCAGCAAGGTGGGCGGGATAGGCGAGCAGTACTTC
>NA|TRBJ2-6|NA|TRBV21-1
CASSQNRSGANVLTF
TGTGCCAGCAGCCAGAACAGATCTGGGGCCAACGTCCTGACTTTC
>NA|TRBJ2-5|NA|TRBV3-1
CASSQDQKSRYF
TGTGCCAGCAGCCAGGACCAAAAATCTCGGTACTTC
>NA|TRBJ1-6|NA|TRBV15
CATSRSKDSPLHF
TGTGCCACCAGCCGCTCCAAAGATTCACCCCTCCACTTT
>NA|TRBJ2-1|NA|TRBV11-2
CASSVRLAAPHEQFF
TGTGCCAGCAGCGTTAGATTGGCGGCGCCACATGAGCAGTTCTTC
>NA|TRBJ1-4|TRBD1|TRBV15
CATSRDSSNEKLFF
TGTGCCACCAGCCGGGACAGTTCCAATGAAAAACTGTTTTTT
>few|TRBJ2-3|NA|TRBV6-2/TRBV6-3
CASRLAAGRQYF
TGTGCCAGCAGGTTAGCAGCGGGCAGGCAGTATTTT
>NA|TRBJ1-4|TRBD1|TRBV27
CASSLSTTGSGEKLFF
TGTGCCAGCAGTTTATCGACGACAGGGTCTGGAGAAAAACTGTTTTTT
>NA|TRBJ2-1|TRBD2|TRBV20-1
CSTRESGSPYNEQFF
TGCAGTACTAGGGAAAGCGGGAGCCCCTACAATGAGCAGTTCTTC